Listed here are 10 T cell receptor beta chains from one sample, sequenced in a study of CD8+ T cells in alopecia areata. The treatment is: oral pan-JAK inhibitor, 5-10 mg twice daily. Sequencing templates came from extracted RNA that was reverse transcribed into cDNA. The protocol was immunoSEQ multiplex PCR, while the TCRdb copy is restricted to in-frame clones and leaves out a portion. The table records about 210,000 clones, about three fifths of them present only once. The sequencing used CD4+ T cells sorted from blood, collected at week 4, from a patient treated with tofacitinib. The receptors originated from a human donor with alopecia areata.

This sequence joins TRBV19 and TRBJ2-7, with D perhaps TRBD1 (6 bases). The CDR3 sequence is 12 residues long. The germline V and J ends were trimmed by 5 bases and 4 bases, with 9 bases remaining between them. Per the germline V gene, CDR1 is LNHDA and CDR2 is SQIVND (reference sequence). The CDR3 coding sequence is TGTGCCAGTAGTGCAGGGGTGTACGAGCAGTACTTC. Translating it yields CASSAGVYEQYF.

This clone was observed a few times. The chain combines TRBV29-1 with TRBJ2-2, with 7 bases lining up with TRBD1. CDR1 is SQVTM, CDR2 ANQGSEA, per germline. V was clipped by 5 bases and J by 6 bases; unmatched bases: 6. CDR3 length: 13 residues. For the CDR3, the DNA is TGCAGCGTTAAGAACACAGGGGCCGGGGAGCTGTTTTTT. This sequence encodes CSVKNTGAGELFF.

The J gene is TRBJ2-5, the V gene TRBV2; the D call may be TRBD1 or TRBD2 (5 bases each). V was cut by 2 bases and J by 5 bases, with 6 bases left in between. This CDR3 region has 12 residues. Germline values: CDR1 SNHLY, CDR2 FYNNEI. In nucleotides, the CDR3 is TGTGCCAGCAGTGAACGGGACGAGACCCAGTACTTC. This encodes CASSERDETQYF.

The DNA for the CDR3 is TGCGCCAGCAGCTTGGCGGCAGGGGGTGAAGAGACCCAGTACTTC. Translation: CASSLAAGGEETQYF. The chain links TRBV5-1 to TRBJ2-5, with 7 nucleotides matching TRBD1. The J segment lost 3 bases and the V segment lost 0 bases, leaving 5 bases of the junction unmatched. The CDR3 sequence is 15 residues long. Germline V lookup: CDR1 SGHRS, CDR2 YFSETQ.

A few counts support this clone. The chain links TRBV6-6 to TRBJ2-7; no definite D call. CDR3 length: 14 amino acids. The V gene's germline CDR1 is MNHNY and CDR2 SVGAGI (reference sequence). The V end was cut by 3 bases, the J end by 1 base, with 10 bases between. The CDR3 here is CASSYGDISYEQYF. CDR3 bases: TGTGCCAGCAGTTATGGAGACATTTCCTACGAGCAGTACTTC.

The CDR3 DNA is TGTGCCAGCAGTGAGCGGGGGTCGCTGTTTTTT. Translating it yields CASSERGSLFF. The chain is built from TRBV2 and TRBJ2-2, with TRBD2 identical over 7 bases. This CDR3 is 11 amino acids long. CDR1 and CDR2 (germline): SNHLY, FYNNEI. Germline trimming cut 3 bases from V and 13 bases from J; bases unmatched to any gene: 2. Using reference TRBV2 and TRBJ2-2 for the parts outside the CDR3, the full variable domain is EPEVTQTPSHQVTQMGQEVILRCVPISNHLYFYWYRQILGQKVEFLVSFYNNEISEKSEIFDDQFSVERPDGSNFTLKIRSTKLEDSAMYFCASSERGSLFFGEGSRLTVL.

The V and J genes are TRBV2 and TRBJ1-1; D is perhaps TRBD1 (6 bases). CDR3 size: 14 residues. Germline V gene lookup returns CDR1 SNHLY and CDR2 FYNNEI. The V end lost 6 bases, the J end lost 1 base, and 12 bases lay between the germline ends. The CDR3 here is CASRTDRRNTEAFF. In DNA, the CDR3 is TGTGCCAGCAGAACGGACAGAAGGAACACTGAAGCTTTCTTT.

This clone was observed a few times. CDR3 protein: CASSLGALNTEAFF. CDR3 sequence (DNA): TGTGCCAGCAGTTTGGGGGCCCTAAACACTGAAGCTTTCTTT. This rearrangement joins TRBV28 to TRBJ1-1; D is possibly TRBD1 (6 bases). The germline gives CDR1 MDHEN, CDR2 SYDVKM. The CDR3 runs to 14 residues. V was trimmed by 3 bases and J by 2 bases, leaving 10 bases between them.

This clone was seen a handful of times. The V and J genes are TRBV10-3 and TRBJ1-1, with a weak D call TRBD1 (5 bases). Per germline, CDR1 ENHRY and CDR2 SYGVKD. V shed 2 bases and J shed 5 bases, with 18 bases lying between them. This CDR3 region has 16 residues. The DNA for the CDR3 is TGTGCCATCAGTGAGAGCCAAAGAGGGGTCCGAACTGAAGCTTTCTTT. Encoded protein: CAISESQRGVRTEAFF.

V is TRBV5-1 and J is TRBJ1-2; weak D call: TRBD1 (6 bases). The germline V gene encodes CDR1 SGHRS and CDR2 YFSETQ. The CDR3 is 14 residues long. The V end lost 0 bases, the J end lost 4 bases, and 10 bases lay between the germline ends. This CDR3 is CASSLDSRGYGYTF. CDR3 bases: TGCGCCAGCAGCTTGGATAGCAGGGGCTATGGCTACACCTTC.